One and the same sample provided the 21 T cell receptor beta chains below, sequenced in a study of blood T cell repertoires in COVID-19. Using immunoSEQ multiplex PCR, the repertoire was profiled, and TCRdb retains in-frame clones only, with some absent. The sample lists more than 150,000 clones, around 81% occurring once. The source material was peripheral blood. Receptors were obtained from an elderly woman with COVID-19, enrolled during active disease.

Concerning this clone: Other DNA sequences within the sample encode an identical CDR3. The chain combines TRBV19 with TRBJ1-3; the D is unclear. The CDR3 extends over 15 amino acids. Trimming stripped 3 bases from V and 0 bases from J, with 9 bases between. CDR1 and CDR2 from the germline V gene are LNHDA and SQIVND (reference sequence). CDR3 DNA: TGTGCCAGTAGTATTGCTCCGAGCTCTGGAAACACCATATATTTT. Residues: CASSIAPSSGNTIYF.

The sample holds one count of this clone. J is TRBJ2-1 and V is TRBV4-2; 16 bases are shared with TRBD2. The CDR3 spans 18 residues. Germline V CDR1 and CDR2: LGHNA, YNFKEQ. With V trimmed by 1 base and J by 4 bases, 4 bases remained unmatched. The CDR3 nucleotides read TGTGCCAGCAGCCAAGTTGGGACTAGCGGGGGGGTGTACAATGAGCAGTTCTTC. This sequence encodes CASSQVGTSGGVYNEQFF.

As regards this clone: The sample has other DNA sequences that encode this CDR3 too. The chain joins TRBV28 to TRBJ1-1; D remains ambiguous. From germline, CDR1 is MDHEN and CDR2 SYDVKM. Trimming took off 6 bases at V and 1 base at J, with 9 bases between the two ends. This CDR3 has 13 residues. CDR3 protein: CASRPPGNTEAFF. In nucleotides, the CDR3 is TGTGCCAGCAGACCCCCGGGGAACACTGAAGCTTTCTTT.

In this sample, this clone turned up once. V usage is TRBV4-1 and J usage is TRBJ1-2; possibly TRBD1 for D (5 bases). V dropped 0 bases and J dropped 0 bases, with 5 bases sitting between them. This CDR3 spans 14 amino acids. Germline values: CDR1 MGHRA, CDR2 YSYEKL. CDR3 amino acids: CASSQDRANYGYTF. The DNA for the CDR3 is TGCGCCAGCAGCCAAGACAGGGCTAACTATGGCTACACCTTC.

The chain is built from TRBV19 and TRBJ1-2; D uncertain. V shed 0 bases and J shed 1 base, with 9 bases lying between them. CDR3 length equals 15 residues. Germline V gene lookup returns CDR1 LNHDA and CDR2 SQIVND (reference sequence). The CDR3 bases are TGTGCCAGTAGTATAGATCATGGGCTTAACTATGGCTACACCTTC. Translated, it gives CASSIDHGLNYGYTF.

The J gene is TRBJ2-3, the V gene TRBV9; 8 bases fit TRBD2. This CDR3 is built from 16 residues. Unmatched junction bases numbered 4, after V lost 0 bases and J lost 1 base. Germline V gives CDR1 SGDLS, CDR2 YYNGEE. In nucleotides, the CDR3 is TGTGCCAGCAGCGTAGTTAGCGGGATACGCACAGATACGCAGTATTTT. Protein: CASSVVSGIRTDTQYF.

V and J are TRBV19 and TRBJ1-6, with D possibly being TRBD1 (5 bases). Germline V gives CDR1 LNHDA, CDR2 SQIVND (reference sequence). Trimming cost V 2 bases and J 7 bases, with 9 bases left between them. The CDR3 sequence is 14 residues long. The DNA of the CDR3 is TGTGCCAGTAGTATATATGGGGGGAATTCACCCCTCCACTTT. It translates to CASSIYGGNSPLHF.

This clone was detected only once. This chain links TRBV5-1 with TRBJ2-1, with D perhaps matching TRBD2 (6 bases). Between the trimmed V and J ends, which lost 2 bases and 5 bases, there was a span of 20 bases. Germline values: CDR1 SGHRS, CDR2 YFSETQ. This CDR3 has 17 amino acids. DNA for the CDR3: TGCGCCAGCAGCTTCCGACTGCCCAGCGGGCTTAACAATGAGCAGTTCTTC. Protein: CASSFRLPSGLNNEQFF.

The chain carries TRBV6-2 or TRBV6-3 and TRBJ2-6; D is ambiguous. CDR3 size: 15 residues. The germline V gene encodes CDR1 MNHEY and CDR2 SVGEGT. V lost 4 bases to trimming and J lost 0 bases, with 7 bases between them. The DNA of the CDR3 is TGTGCCAGCAGTTCCCGAGACTCTGGGGCCAACGTCCTGACTTTC. Protein product: CASSSRDSGANVLTF.

The genes are TRBV21-1 and TRBJ2-3; the table's D call TRBD2 went unverified against the DNA. TRBV21-1 is a known pseudogene. This CDR3 region has 16 residues. CDR3 coding DNA: TGTGCCAGCAGGAGGGGGCTAGCGGGAAGCACAGATACGCAGTATTTT. Amino acid sequence: CASRRGLAGSTDTQYF.

The gene calls are TRBV11-2 and TRBJ2-5; 8 nucleotides match TRBD1. CDR1 SGHAT and CDR2 FQNNGV come from the germline V gene. V lost 1 base, J lost 1 base, and 2 bases stayed unmatched. This CDR3 has 15 amino acids. For the CDR3, the DNA is TGTGCCAGCAGCTTAGTTACAGGGGGCCAAGAGACCCAGTACTTC. Amino acid sequence: CASSLVTGGQETQYF.

The chain joins TRBV6-6 to TRBJ1-2; D unclear. V was cut by 2 bases and J by 4 bases, with 8 bases left in between. The CDR3 has 13 residues. Germline V gives CDR1 MNHNY, CDR2 SVGAGI (reference sequence). The CDR3 is CASSYNGVYGYTF. DNA for the CDR3: TGTGCCAGCAGTTACAACGGGGTCTATGGCTACACCTTC.

The CDR3 protein is CASSVSPGSANTGELFF. CDR3 sequence (DNA): TGTGCCAGCAGCGTAAGTCCCGGGTCAGCGAACACCGGGGAGCTGTTTTTT. The chain employs TRBV7-3 and TRBJ2-2; no firm D call. Trimming stripped 5 bases from V and 0 bases from J, with 16 bases between. The V gene's germline CDR1 is SGHTA and CDR2 FQGTGA. CDR3 length: 17 residues.

This clone was counted a few times. The chain is built from TRBV10-3 and TRBJ2-2; possibly TRBD2 for D (5 bases). Germline V gives CDR1 ENHRY, CDR2 SYGVKD. This CDR3 is 13 amino acids long. V dropped 11 bases and J dropped 0 bases, with 10 bases sitting between them. The CDR3, as DNA: TGTGCCGCTTCCGGGGCGAACACCGGGGAGCTGTTTTTT. Translated, it gives CAASGANTGELFF.

This clone was observed once. The chain uses TRBV14 and TRBJ1-1; D is undetermined. The CDR3 spans 15 residues. With 4 bases removed from V and 0 bases from J, the gap between germline ends came to 12 bases. Germline V gene data show CDR1 as SGHDN and CDR2 as FVKESK. Written as DNA, the CDR3 is TGTGCCAGCAGCCCCTCGGTTGTCATGAACACTGAAGCTTTCTTT. This sequence encodes CASSPSVVMNTEAFF.

V usage is TRBV3-1 (or the pseudogene TRBV3-2) and J usage is TRBJ2-7; TRBD1 agrees at 7 bases. V lost 0 bases to trimming and J lost 7 bases; unmatched junction nucleotides: 6. Per the germline V gene, CDR1 is LGHDT and CDR2 is YNNKEL (reference sequence). The CDR3 extends over 14 amino acids. The CDR3 DNA is TGTGCCAGCAGCCAAGAACAGGGGTTTCGGGAGCAGTACTTC. It translates to CASSQEQGFREQYF.

The chain couples TRBV7-2 to TRBJ1-6; D not certain. Germline-derived CDR1 and CDR2 are SGHTA and FQGNSA. This CDR3 has 14 amino acids. V was clipped by 1 base and J by 5 bases, with 6 bases between them. The chain's CDR3 is CASSLVRNNSPLHF. CDR3 DNA sequence: TGTGCCAGCAGCTTAGTGAGGAATAATTCACCCCTCCACTTT.

The J gene is TRBJ2-7, the V gene TRBV4-1, with TRBD2 matching 11 bases. The V and J ends lost 6 bases and 6 bases, in that order; junction bases with no gene match: 10. The CDR3 spans 15 residues. Looked up from germline, CDR1 is MGHRA and CDR2 is YSYEKL. The CDR3 loop reads CASRSTSGTLGEQYF. The CDR3 DNA follows: TGCGCCAGCAGGTCGACTAGCGGGACCCTAGGCGAGCAGTACTTC.

The chain uses TRBV11-2 and TRBJ1-5; D not resolved. Trimming shortened V by 3 bases and J by 6 bases, and 9 bases separated the two germline ends. CDR1 and CDR2 (germline): SGHAT, FQNNGV. The CDR3 extends over 13 amino acids. The CDR3 loop is CASSFGSSQPQHF. DNA of the CDR3: TGTGCCAGCAGCTTCGGGTCGAGTCAGCCCCAGCATTTT.

In DNA, the CDR3 is TGTGCCAGCAGCCCACAGAGACTAGCGGTGAGCACAGATACGCAGTATTTT. It encodes CASSPQRLAVSTDTQYF. The rearrangement links TRBV7-2 to TRBJ2-3, with TRBD2 matching 9 bases. The germline CDR1 and CDR2 sequences are SGHTA and FQGNSA. This CDR3 region has 17 residues. The junction had 9 bases not matched to a gene; V was cut back by 5 bases and J by 0 bases. Using reference TRBV7-2 and TRBJ2-3 for the parts outside the CDR3, the full variable domain is GAGVSQSPSNKVTEKGKDVELRCDPISGHTALYWYRQSLGQGLEFLIYFQGNSAPDKSGLPSDRFSAERTGGSVSTLTIQRTQQEDSAVYLCASSPQRLAVSTDTQYFGPGTRLTVL.

V and J are TRBV2 and TRBJ1-6, with D possibly matching TRBD1 (6 bases). CDR1 is SNHLY and CDR2 is FYNNEI in the germline V gene. The ends were cut back, 3 bases at V and 9 bases at J, with 12 bases in the middle. CDR3 length: 14 amino acids. DNA of the CDR3: TGTGCCAGCAGTGAGTTACAGGGTAGTTCACCCCTCCACTTT. Encoded protein: CASSELQGSSPLHF.